This note documents a single T cell receptor (beta chain) sequence. The data originate from a study of CD8 T cells in Susac syndrome. Trimming shortened V by 2 bases and J by 5 bases, and 16 bases separated the two germline ends. This CDR3 is built from 16 residues. The V gene's germline CDR1 is MNHNY and CDR2 SVGAGI (reference sequence). RNA, at 0.5 to 1 ug, was reverse transcribed with random hexamers. TCRdb re-derived calls from the immunoSEQ multiplex PCR reads in MiXCR, one entry per CDR3 protein. The sample lists some 400,000 distinct CDR3 sequences; around 83% were seen once. The chain joins TRBV6-6 to TRBJ1-3; D is possibly TRBD1 (5 bases). Sample: CD8+ T cells from PBMCs. The sequence was collected from a human donor with multiple sclerosis. CDR3: CASSYGGTRGRNTIYF. The CDR3 coding sequence is TGTGCCAGCAGTTACGGGGGTACGAGGGGTCGAAACACCATATATTTT.